The clone carrying this T cell receptor (beta chain) was seen more than once but under ten times. The antigen is undetermined. The data are from a study of T cells after yellow fever vaccination. A process of 5'RACE template switching, which added a universal primer site and UMIs, was used to make TCR cDNA. A single record per CDR3 protein comes from TCRdb applying MiXCR to the 5' RACE reads. This sample has a few hundred thousand distinct CDR3 sequences, with 19% found just once. Notes on the study in general: Some clonotypes were seen in both the CD4 and the CD8 compartments. These made up a small share and likely arose from convergent recombination. Reappearance after the booster was observed for most primary-vaccination clones (more than 95% CD4, about 85% CD8). The secondary response was weaker, and its peak arrived faster, on day 5 versus 15.

The CDR3 contains 13 residues. CDR1 LNHNV and CDR2 YYDKDF come from the germline V gene (reference sequence). Trimming left V 8 bases short and J 3 bases short, with 14 bases between. The receptor was derived from a man aged 25 to 40 who received the YFV17D yellow fever vaccine. This chain uses TRBV15 with TRBJ2-7, with D possibly matching TRBD2 (6 bases). Source: PBMCs, taken 15 days after the yellow fever booster vaccination. CDR3 amino acids: CATGAGRIYEQYF. The CDR3 DNA is TGTGCCACCGGGGCAGGGAGGATCTACGAGCAGTACTTC.